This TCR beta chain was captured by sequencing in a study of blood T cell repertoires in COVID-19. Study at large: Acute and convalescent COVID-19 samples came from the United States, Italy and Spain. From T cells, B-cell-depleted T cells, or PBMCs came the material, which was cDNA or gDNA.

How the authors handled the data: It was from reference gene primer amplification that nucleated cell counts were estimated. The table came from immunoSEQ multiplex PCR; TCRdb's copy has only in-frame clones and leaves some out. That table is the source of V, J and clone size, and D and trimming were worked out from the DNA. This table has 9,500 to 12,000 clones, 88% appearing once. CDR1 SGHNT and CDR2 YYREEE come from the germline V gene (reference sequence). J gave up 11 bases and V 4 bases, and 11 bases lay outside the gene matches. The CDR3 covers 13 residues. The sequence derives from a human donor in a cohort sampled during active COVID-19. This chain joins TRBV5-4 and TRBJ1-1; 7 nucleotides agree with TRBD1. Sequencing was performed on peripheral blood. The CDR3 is CASSLRDSHMAFF. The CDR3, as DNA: TGTGCCAGCAGCCTCCGGGACAGTCATATGGCTTTCTTT.